Shown below are 30 T cell receptor beta chains from a single sample sequenced in a study of human CD8 memory T cell subsets. It was UMI-labeled 5' RACE by which the TCR beta libraries were made. TCRdb reprocessed the 5' RACE reads, keeping one entry per CDR3 protein, no DNA. The data include some 3,500 distinct CDR3 sequences; the top ten clones carry around 20%. The material sequenced was CD8+ T cells from PBMCs. The receptor source for this set is a human donor in good health.

The rearrangement joins TRBV3-1 to TRBJ2-4; TCRdb indicates TRBD1, and absent DNA this call remains unverified. The CDR3 totals 17 residues. From germline, CDR1 is LGHDT and CDR2 YNNKEL (reference sequence). The CDR3 here is CASSQGTGTLAKNIQYF.

This clonotype is identified as medium-sized (0.01 to 0.1%) from frequency. J is TRBJ2-3 and V is TRBV7-3; TCRdb's D call of TRBD2 is untestable without DNA. The CDR3 covers 13 residues. CDR1 is SGHTA and CDR2 is FQGTGA in the germline V gene. CDR3: CASSLMGADTQYF.

The CDR3 here is CASSPWGNTEAFF. The chain uses TRBV5-1 and TRBJ1-1. This CDR3 is 13 amino acids long. CDR1 and CDR2 from the germline V gene are SGHRS and YFSETQ.

This clonotype is called medium-sized (0.01 to 0.1%) based on its frequency. The V call is TRBV7-6, the J call TRBJ2-2; the D gene TCRdb calls, TRBD2, cannot be checked with no DNA. This CDR3 spans 19 amino acids. The V gene's germline CDR1 is SGHVS and CDR2 FNYEAQ. This CDR3 is CASSLPHTGGGLGTGELFF.

The gene calls are TRBV30 and TRBJ2-7; TCRdb names TRBD2, which stays unverified in the absence of DNA. This CDR3 contains 15 residues. Germline V CDR1 and CDR2: GTSNPN, SVGIG (reference sequence). Here the CDR3 reads CAWSSGLAGRYEQYF.

By frequency, this clonotype is medium-sized. This sequence joins TRBV7-9 and TRBJ1-2; TCRdb names TRBD1, which stays unverified in the absence of DNA. CDR3 length: 15 amino acids. CDR1 and CDR2 (germline): SEHNR, FQNEAQ (reference sequence). CDR3 loop: CASSPESGTGSGYTF.

By frequency, this clonotype registers medium-sized. The chain couples TRBV4-3 to TRBJ2-7; as DNA is missing, the TRBD2 call by TCRdb cannot be tested. There are 20 residues in the CDR3. From germline, CDR1 is LGHNA and CDR2 YSLEER. CDR3 sequence: CASSQDLGVGTSGRANEQYF.

V and J are TRBV7-2 and TRBJ2-3; TCRdb's D call, TRBD2, is unchecked because there is no DNA. Germline V CDR1 and CDR2: SGHTA, FQGNSA. The CDR3 is 17 amino acids. Here the CDR3 reads CASSLYLLGGAGDTQYF.

By frequency, this clonotype registers medium-sized. The chain has TRBV29-1 and TRBJ2-1; TCRdb indicates TRBD2, and absent DNA this call remains unverified. The CDR3 extends over 17 amino acids. The germline gives CDR1 SQVTM, CDR2 ANQGSEA. CDR3 sequence reads: CSVEGPSAGVTYNEQFF.

The gene calls are TRBV28 and TRBJ1-1; there is no DNA to check the TCRdb D call of TRBD1. CDR3 length: 15 residues. Per the germline V gene, CDR1 is MDHEN and CDR2 is SYDVKM. CDR3 amino acids: CASTPLGTANTEAFF. Full variable domain (outside the CDR3, taken from reference TRBV28 and TRBJ1-1): DVKVTQSSRYLVKRTGEKVFLECVQDMDHENMFWYRQDPGLGLRLIYFSYDVKMKEKGDIPEGYSVSREKKERFSLILESASTNQTSMYLCASTPLGTANTEAFFGQGTRLTVV.

The chain has TRBV28 and TRBJ1-3. The germline gives CDR1 MDHEN, CDR2 SYDVKM. The length of the CDR3 is 14 residues. The CDR3 reads CASSFGGTGNTIYF.

This clonotype counts as medium-sized by frequency. This chain connects TRBV15 to TRBJ1-4. Germline CDR1 is LNHNV and CDR2 is YYDKDF (reference sequence). The CDR3 totals 15 residues. CDR3 loop: CATSRGTADNEKLFF.

This clonotype registers medium-sized by frequency. The rearrangement joins TRBV29-1 to TRBJ2-7; lacking DNA, the TRBD2 call made by TCRdb goes unchecked. This CDR3 has 17 amino acids. Germline loops: CDR1 SQVTM, CDR2 ANQGSEA. This CDR3 reads CSVVSEFSGRAPYEQYF.

This clonotype counts as medium-sized by frequency. V usage is TRBV7-3 and J usage is TRBJ1-2. The CDR3 contains 12 residues. Germline V gene data show CDR1 as SGHTA and CDR2 as FQGTGA. The CDR3 protein is CASSSDGSSFSF. The full variable domain, completed using reference TRBV7-3 and TRBJ1-2, is GAGVSQTPSNKVTEKGKYVELRCDPISGHTALYWYRQSLGQGPEFLIYFQGTGAADDSGLPNDRFFAVRPEGSVSTLKIQRTERGDSAVYLCASSSDGSSFSFGSGTRLTVV.

This clonotype is classed as medium-sized (0.01 to 0.1%) by frequency. This sequence joins TRBV6-5 and TRBJ2-5; there is no DNA to check the TCRdb D call of TRBD1. This CDR3 contains 16 residues. Per germline, CDR1 MNHEY and CDR2 SVGAGI. The CDR3 reads CASSYSYTGLLETQYF.

The rearrangement joins TRBV7-8 to TRBJ2-7. The CDR3 sequence is 12 residues long. Germline CDR1 reads SGHVS; CDR2 reads FQNEAQ. The CDR3 loop is CASTQSGSEQYF.

The chain joins TRBV4-2 to TRBJ2-7. The CDR3 consists of 14 residues. From germline, CDR1 is LGHNA and CDR2 YNFKEQ. The CDR3 sequence: CASSQARSSYEQYF.

V is TRBV29-1 and J is TRBJ2-2; TCRdb proposes TRBD2, but this gene call is untestable without DNA. CDR1 SQVTM and CDR2 ANQGSEA come from the germline V gene. CDR3 size: 13 residues. The CDR3 protein is CSVEPAGAGELFF.

CDR3 in amino acids: CSVGGLRTEAFF. The V gene is TRBV29-1, the J gene TRBJ1-1; TCRdb picks TRBD1, but there is no DNA to check that call. CDR1 is SQVTM and CDR2 is ANQGSEA in the germline V gene. The CDR3 is 12 amino acids.

The chain couples TRBV7-9 to TRBJ2-5; TCRdb calls TRBD2, which cannot be checked without DNA. The germline V gene has CDR1 SEHNR and CDR2 FQNEAQ (reference sequence). The CDR3 covers 17 residues. CDR3 amino acids: CASSSFGRGDRKETQYF. Drawing the rest from reference TRBV7-9 and TRBJ2-5, the complete variable domain is DTGVSQNPRHKITKRGQNVTFRCDPISEHNRLYWYRQTLGQGPEFLTYFQNEAQLEKSRLLSDRFSAERPKGSFSTLEIQRTEQGDSAMYLCASSSFGRGDRKETQYFGPGTRLLVL.

The CDR3 sequence: CASATSGGHGGTQYF. This chain links TRBV10-2 with TRBJ2-3; TCRdb returns TRBD2, unconfirmable since there is no DNA. The CDR3 consists of 15 residues. Per germline, CDR1 WSHSY and CDR2 SAAADI.

V is TRBV5-1 and J is TRBJ2-1; TCRdb outputs TRBD1, but without DNA this stays unchecked. The CDR3 is 14 residues long. Germline CDR1 reads SGHRS; CDR2 reads YFSETQ. The CDR3 here is CASSSRLGNNEQFF.

The V call is TRBV12-3 or TRBV12-4, the J call TRBJ2-5; TCRdb selects TRBD2, and the lack of DNA leaves this call unchecked. The CDR3 is 14 amino acids. CDR3 loop: CASSSNSGSETQYF.

CDR3 loop: CASSWGSLRSHEQYF. The V and J genes are TRBV28 and TRBJ2-7. The CDR3 is made up of 15 amino acids. Germline CDR1 MDHEN, CDR2 SYDVKM. Based on the CDR3 plus reference TRBV28 and TRBJ2-7, the full variable domain is DVKVTQSSRYLVKRTGEKVFLECVQDMDHENMFWYRQDPGLGLRLIYFSYDVKMKEKGDIPEGYSVSREKKERFSLILESASTNQTSMYLCASSWGSLRSHEQYFGPGTRLTVT.

This clonotype is classed as medium-sized by frequency. This rearrangement joins TRBV28 to TRBJ1-1; there is no DNA to check the TCRdb D call of TRBD1. The CDR3 covers 12 residues. From germline, CDR1 is MDHEN and CDR2 SYDVKM. CDR3 sequence: CASSDRVSEAFF. The full variable domain, rest sourced from reference TRBV28 and TRBJ1-1, is DVKVTQSSRYLVKRTGEKVFLECVQDMDHENMFWYRQDPGLGLRLIYFSYDVKMKEKGDIPEGYSVSREKKERFSLILESASTNQTSMYLCASSDRVSEAFFGQGTRLTVV.

The gene calls are TRBV28 and TRBJ2-7; TCRdb's assignment of TRBD1 cannot be checked, as there is no DNA. Germline CDR1 reads MDHEN; CDR2 reads SYDVKM. The CDR3 runs to 13 residues. This chain's CDR3 is CASSLSPTYEQYF.

The genes are TRBV7-7 and TRBJ2-1; TCRdb returns TRBD2, unconfirmable since there is no DNA. Germline lookup yields CDR1 SSHAT and CDR2 FNYEAQ (reference sequence). This CDR3 is 14 amino acids long. The CDR3 is CASSWTSGSDEQFF.

Measured by frequency, this clonotype is medium-sized (0.01 to 0.1%). The chain has TRBV5-1 and TRBJ1-5; with no DNA, the TCRdb D assignment of TRBD1 cannot be verified. Germline V gives CDR1 SGHRS, CDR2 YFSETQ. This CDR3 comprises 14 residues. This chain's CDR3 is CASSPLGVGQPQHF.

This clonotype ranks as medium-sized (0.01 to 0.1%) in terms of frequency. J is TRBJ2-1 and V is TRBV10-2. CDR1 and CDR2 (germline): WSHSY, SAAADI. The CDR3 covers 11 residues. The CDR3 sequence is CASSEGNEQFF.

The chain has TRBV25-1 and TRBJ2-1. The CDR3 covers 12 residues. Looked up from germline, CDR1 is MGHDK and CDR2 is SYGVNS. The CDR3 loop reads CASRDWASEQFF.